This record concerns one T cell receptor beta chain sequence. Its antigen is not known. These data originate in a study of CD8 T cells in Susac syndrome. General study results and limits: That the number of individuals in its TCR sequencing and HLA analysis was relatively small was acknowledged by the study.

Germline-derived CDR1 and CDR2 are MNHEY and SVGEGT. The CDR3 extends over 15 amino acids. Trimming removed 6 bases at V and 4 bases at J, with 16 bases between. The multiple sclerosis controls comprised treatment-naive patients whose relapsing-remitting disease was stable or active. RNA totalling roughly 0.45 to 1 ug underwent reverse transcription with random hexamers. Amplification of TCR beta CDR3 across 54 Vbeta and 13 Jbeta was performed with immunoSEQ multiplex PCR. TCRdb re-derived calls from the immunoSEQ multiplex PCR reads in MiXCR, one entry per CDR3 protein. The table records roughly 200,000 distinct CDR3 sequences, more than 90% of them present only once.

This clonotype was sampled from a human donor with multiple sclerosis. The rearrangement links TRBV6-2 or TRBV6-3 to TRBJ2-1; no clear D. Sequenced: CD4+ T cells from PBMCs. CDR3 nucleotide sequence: TGTGCCAGCAGGCCCAACGTTGGGTTATACAATGAGCAGTTCTTC. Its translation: CASRPNVGLYNEQFF.